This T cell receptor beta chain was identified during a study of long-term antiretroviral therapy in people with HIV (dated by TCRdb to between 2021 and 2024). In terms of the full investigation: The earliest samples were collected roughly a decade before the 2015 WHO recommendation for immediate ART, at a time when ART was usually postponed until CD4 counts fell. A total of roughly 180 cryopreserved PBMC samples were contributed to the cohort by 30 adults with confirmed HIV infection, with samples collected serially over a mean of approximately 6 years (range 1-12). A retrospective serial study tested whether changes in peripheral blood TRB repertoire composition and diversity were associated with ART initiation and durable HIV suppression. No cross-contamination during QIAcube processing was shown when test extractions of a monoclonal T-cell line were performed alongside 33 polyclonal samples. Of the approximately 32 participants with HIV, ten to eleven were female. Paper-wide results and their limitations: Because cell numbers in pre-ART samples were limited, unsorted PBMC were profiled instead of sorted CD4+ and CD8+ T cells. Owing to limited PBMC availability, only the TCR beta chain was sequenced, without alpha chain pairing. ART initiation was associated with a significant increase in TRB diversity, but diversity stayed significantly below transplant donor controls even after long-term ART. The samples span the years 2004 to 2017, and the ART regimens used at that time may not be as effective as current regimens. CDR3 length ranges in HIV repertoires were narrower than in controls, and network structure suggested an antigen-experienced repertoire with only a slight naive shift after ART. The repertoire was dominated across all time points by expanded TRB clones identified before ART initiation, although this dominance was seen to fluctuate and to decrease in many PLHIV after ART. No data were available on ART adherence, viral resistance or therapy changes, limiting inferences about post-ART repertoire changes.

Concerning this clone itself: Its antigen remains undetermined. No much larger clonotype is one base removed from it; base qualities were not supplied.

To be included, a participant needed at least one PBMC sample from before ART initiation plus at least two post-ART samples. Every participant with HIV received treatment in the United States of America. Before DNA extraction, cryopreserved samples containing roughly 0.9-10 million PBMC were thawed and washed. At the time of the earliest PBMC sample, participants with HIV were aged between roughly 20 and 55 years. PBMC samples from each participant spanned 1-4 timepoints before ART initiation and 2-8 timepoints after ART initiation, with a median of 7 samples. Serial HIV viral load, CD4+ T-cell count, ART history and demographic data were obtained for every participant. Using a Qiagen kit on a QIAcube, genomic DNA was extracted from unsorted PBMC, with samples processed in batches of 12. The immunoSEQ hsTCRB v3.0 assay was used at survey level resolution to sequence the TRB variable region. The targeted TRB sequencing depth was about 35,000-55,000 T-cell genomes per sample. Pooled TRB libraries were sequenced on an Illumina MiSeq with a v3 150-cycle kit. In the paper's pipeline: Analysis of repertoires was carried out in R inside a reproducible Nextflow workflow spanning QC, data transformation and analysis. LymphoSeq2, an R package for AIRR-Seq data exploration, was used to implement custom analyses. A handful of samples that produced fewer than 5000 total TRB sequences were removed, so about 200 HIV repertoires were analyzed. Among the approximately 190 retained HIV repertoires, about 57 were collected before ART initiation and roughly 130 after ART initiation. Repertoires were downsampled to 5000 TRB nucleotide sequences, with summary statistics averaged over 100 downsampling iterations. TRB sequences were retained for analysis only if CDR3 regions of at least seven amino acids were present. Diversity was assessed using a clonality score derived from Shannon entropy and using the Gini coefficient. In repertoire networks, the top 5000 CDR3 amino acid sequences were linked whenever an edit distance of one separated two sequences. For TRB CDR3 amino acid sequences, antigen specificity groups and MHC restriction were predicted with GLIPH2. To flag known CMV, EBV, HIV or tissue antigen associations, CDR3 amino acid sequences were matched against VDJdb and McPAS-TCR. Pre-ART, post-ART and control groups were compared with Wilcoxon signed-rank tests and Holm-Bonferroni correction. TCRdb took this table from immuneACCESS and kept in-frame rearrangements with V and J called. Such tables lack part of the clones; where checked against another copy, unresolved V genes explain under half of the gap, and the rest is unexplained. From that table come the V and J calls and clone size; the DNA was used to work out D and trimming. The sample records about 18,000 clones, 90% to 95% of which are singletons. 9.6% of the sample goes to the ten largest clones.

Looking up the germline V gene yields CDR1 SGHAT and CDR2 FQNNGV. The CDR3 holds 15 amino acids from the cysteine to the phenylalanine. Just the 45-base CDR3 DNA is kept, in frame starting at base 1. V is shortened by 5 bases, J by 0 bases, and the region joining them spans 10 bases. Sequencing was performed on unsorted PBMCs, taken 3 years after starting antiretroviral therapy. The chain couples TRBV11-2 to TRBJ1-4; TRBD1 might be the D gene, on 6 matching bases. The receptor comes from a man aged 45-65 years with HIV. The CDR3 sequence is CASSSGQTTNEKLFF. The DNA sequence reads TGTGCCAGCAGCAGCGGACAGACAACTAATGAAAAACTGTTTTTT.